The 24 T cell receptor beta chains below all came from one sample that was sequenced in a study of cytomegalovirus exposure and HLA in healthy donors. The PCR employed 60 Vbeta primers together with 13 Jbeta primers. Profiling relied on immunoSEQ multiplex PCR, and the TCRdb table lists in-frame clones only, not all of them. This sample has under 200,000 clones, with over 75% found just once. The specimen was PBMCs. The receptor source for this set is a middle-aged man in good health and CMV-seropositive.

The rearrangement joins TRBV18 to TRBJ2-5; 10 bases are shared with TRBD1. The CDR3 sequence is 14 residues long. CDR1 is KGHSH, CDR2 LQKENI, per germline. The V and J ends lost 10 bases and 3 bases, in that order; junction bases with no gene match: 8. CDR3 bases: TGTGCCACCCGGGACAGGGGATTAGAAGAGACCCAGTACTTC. Its translation is CATRDRGLEETQYF.

In this sample, this clone turned up once. The V call is TRBV7-2, the J call TRBJ2-7; D may be TRBD2 (6 bases). Trimming pared 1 base from V and 3 bases from J, leaving 13 bases between. The CDR3 is 15 amino acids. Germline CDR1 reads SGHTA; CDR2 reads FQGNSA. The CDR3 spells CASSLGAGSNYEQYF. CDR3 bases: TGTGCCAGCAGCTTAGGGGCGGGGTCGAACTACGAGCAGTACTTC.

The chain joins TRBV6-1 to TRBJ2-3; TRBD1 matches 12 bases. The CDR3 extends over 18 amino acids. The V gene's germline CDR1 is MNHNS and CDR2 SASEGT. Trimming took 4 bases from V and 4 from J; bases not matched to a gene: 12. CDR3 sequence: CASSGFPGQGAGADTQYF. The CDR3 DNA sequence: TGTGCCAGCAGTGGCTTCCCGGGACAGGGGGCTGGGGCAGATACGCAGTATTTT.

The chain joins TRBV11-2 to TRBJ2-7, with 11 bases that match TRBD2. The CDR3 has 16 amino acids. Per the germline V gene, CDR1 is SGHAT and CDR2 is FQNNGV. The ends lost 4 bases at V and 4 bases at J; junction bases unmatched: 9. The CDR3 coding sequence is TGTGCCAGCAGCTCGGGGCCTAGCGGGGGGCAGTACGAGCAGTACTTC. Translating it yields CASSSGPSGGQYEQYF. The entire variable domain, with the rest obtained from reference TRBV11-2 and TRBJ2-7, is as follows: EAGVAQSPRYKIIEKRQSVAFWCNPISGHATLYWYQQILGQGPKLLIQFQNNGVVDDSQLPKDRFSAERLKGVDSTLKIQPAKLEDSAVYLCASSSGPSGGQYEQYFGPGTRLTVT.

The chain links TRBV6-5 to TRBJ1-3; TRBD1 matches 7 bases. The CDR3 runs to 15 residues. Germline V CDR1 and CDR2: MNHEY, SVGAGI. V dropped 10 bases and J dropped 0; count of bases not matched to a gene: 9. CDR3 in amino acids: CATSRTGTSGNTIYF. The CDR3 DNA sequence: TGTGCCACTTCTCGGACAGGTACCTCTGGAAACACCATATATTTT.

In its sample, this clone was seen a few times. The rearrangement links TRBV7-9 to TRBJ2-2; D not resolved. V shed 1 base and J shed 6 bases, with 9 bases lying between them. The germline CDR1 and CDR2 sequences are SEHNR and FQNEAQ (reference sequence). CDR3 length equals 14 residues. CDR3 sequence reads: CASSLDLVAGELFF. The CDR3 DNA is TGTGCCAGCAGCTTAGACTTAGTAGCCGGGGAGCTGTTTTTT.

The chain couples TRBV19 to TRBJ1-2; TRBD1 agrees at 9 bases. From germline, CDR1 is LNHDA and CDR2 SQIVND (reference sequence). The junction had 6 bases not matched to a gene; V was cut back by 1 base and J by 6 bases. This CDR3 is built from 15 residues. CDR3 amino acids: CASSIAWTGEHGYTF. The CDR3 DNA reads TGTGCCAGTAGTATAGCCTGGACAGGGGAGCATGGCTACACCTTC.

The gene calls are TRBV15 and TRBJ1-2; D is possibly TRBD1 (5 bases). Trimming pared 6 bases from V and 4 bases from J, leaving 18 bases between. The CDR3 totals 15 residues. CDR1 is LNHNV and CDR2 is YYDKDF in the germline V gene (reference sequence). The DNA of the CDR3 is TGTGCCACCAGTCCAGGGTTATTATCCCCCTATGGCTACACCTTC. It encodes CATSPGLLSPYGYTF.

The rearrangement uses TRBV5-1 and TRBJ2-5; D is possibly TRBD2 (7 bases). The CDR3 spans 14 residues. Germline V gives CDR1 SGHRS, CDR2 YFSETQ. V lost 4 bases to trimming and J lost 5 bases, with 15 bases between them. The CDR3, as DNA: TGCGCCAGCAGCGAGGCGGGGGCGGGGGAGACCCAGTACTTC. This encodes CASSEAGAGETQYF.

The rearrangement uses TRBV6-5 and TRBJ2-1; D remains ambiguous. Trimming stripped 2 bases from V and 12 bases from J, with 8 bases between. This CDR3 spans 11 amino acids. The germline CDR1 and CDR2 sequences are MNHEY and SVGAGI. Written as DNA, the CDR3 is TGTGCCAGCAGTTACCGTTTGCGGCAGTTCTTC. Protein product: CASSYRLRQFF.

V and J are TRBV27 and TRBJ1-4; D is perhaps TRBD1 (5 bases). Trimming removed 6 bases from V and 4 bases from J, with 9 bases in between. Germline CDR1 reads MNHEY; CDR2 reads SMNVEV (reference sequence). This CDR3 has 13 residues. CDR3 bases: TGTGCCAGCAGGTCCAGGGTTAATGAAAAACTGTTTTTT. It encodes CASRSRVNEKLFF.

V usage is TRBV6-1 and J usage is TRBJ2-7, with a tentative D call TRBD1 (6 bases). The V and J ends lost 4 bases and 2 bases respectively, with 12 bases between them. Germline V lookup: CDR1 MNHNS, CDR2 SASEGT. The CDR3 spans 14 residues. For the CDR3, the DNA is TGTGCCAGCAGTGGGTTACAGGGCACCTACGAGCAGTACTTC. Residues: CASSGLQGTYEQYF.

This clone has a handful of counts. This sequence joins TRBV19 and TRBJ2-7, with TRBD1 identical over 7 bases. With 7 bases clipped from V and 3 bases from J, the junction kept 6 bases outside the gene matches. Germline assignment: CDR1 LNHDA and CDR2 SQIVND (reference sequence). CDR3 length: 13 residues. The CDR3 DNA sequence: TGTGCCAGTAAAAAGACAGGGAACTACGAGCAGTACTTC. It codes for CASKKTGNYEQYF.

The chain has TRBV6-5 and TRBJ1-2, with 8 bases identical to TRBD1. J gave up 2 bases and V 5 bases, and 7 bases lay outside the gene matches. The CDR3 has 15 residues. Germline CDR1 MNHEY, CDR2 SVGAGI. The CDR3 sequence is CASSGSRTGNYGYTF. CDR3 DNA sequence: TGTGCCAGCAGTGGAAGCCGGACAGGGAACTATGGCTACACCTTC.

This clone came up once. This chain uses TRBV7-2 with TRBJ2-5; 7 bases align to TRBD1. The CDR3 has 14 amino acids. CDR1 is SGHTA, CDR2 FQGNSA, per germline. Trimming removed 5 bases from V and 4 bases from J; junction bases left unmatched: 7. The CDR3 DNA sequence: TGTGCCAGCAGCCCAGACAGGGTTCCAGAGACCCAGTACTTC. It specifies CASSPDRVPETQYF.

This clone was seen a handful of times. This sample includes further DNA sequences coding for the same CDR3. The gene calls are TRBV9 and TRBJ1-3; D is unclear. Trimming cost V 0 bases and J 0 bases, with 7 bases left between them. The germline gives CDR1 SGDLS, CDR2 YYNGEE. The CDR3 totals 15 residues. The CDR3 DNA is TGTGCCAGCAGCGTAGGAGGGAGCTCTGGAAACACCATATATTTT. Its translation: CASSVGGSSGNTIYF. The entire variable domain, with the rest obtained from reference TRBV9 and TRBJ1-3, is as follows: DSGVTQTPKHLITATGQRVTLRCSPRSGDLSVYWYQQSLDQGLQFLIQYYNGEERAKGNILERFSAQQFPDLHSELNLSSLELGDSALYFCASSVGGSSGNTIYFGEGSWLTVV.

A few counts support this clone. This CDR3 reads CASSSMGAANTEAFF. For the CDR3, the DNA is TGTGCCAGCAGCTCCATGGGGGCCGCGAACACTGAAGCTTTCTTT. The genes are TRBV9 and TRBJ1-1, with TRBD1 as a possible D gene (6 bases). The CDR3 has 15 residues. V gave up 4 bases and J gave up 1 base, with 14 bases separating them. Germline values: CDR1 SGDLS, CDR2 YYNGEE.

The chain has TRBV5-1 and TRBJ2-3; TRBD2 aligns across 9 bases. The V and J ends lost 4 bases and 2 bases, in that order; junction bases with no gene match: 11. This CDR3 contains 17 residues. Germline V gene lookup returns CDR1 SGHRS and CDR2 YFSETQ. The CDR3 loop is CASSGEKLAGFTDTQYF. DNA for the CDR3: TGCGCCAGCAGCGGCGAAAAACTAGCGGGTTTCACAGATACGCAGTATTTT.

This clone turned up a few times. This sequence joins TRBV7-9 and TRBJ2-3; a weak D match, TRBD2 (6 bases). Per germline, CDR1 SEHNR and CDR2 FQNEAQ (reference sequence). This CDR3 spans 15 amino acids. V was clipped by 3 bases and J by 0 bases, with 10 bases between them. The CDR3 region is CASSFRGASTDTQYF. DNA of the CDR3: TGTGCCAGCAGCTTTCGCGGGGCTAGCACAGATACGCAGTATTTT.

The chain links TRBV14 to TRBJ2-7; TRBD1 matches at 7 bases. The CDR3 is 17 amino acids. Germline loops: CDR1 SGHDN, CDR2 FVKESK. J lost 6 bases, V lost 0 bases, and 14 bases had no gene match. For the CDR3, the DNA is TGTGCCAGCAGCCAAGATCACCCCTGGACAGGTGCGGGCGAGCAGTACTTC. Protein sequence: CASSQDHPWTGAGEQYF. Full variable domain (rest looked up from reference TRBV14 and TRBJ2-7): EAGVTQFPSHSVIEKGQTVTLRCDPISGHDNLYWYRRVMGKEIKFLLHFVKESKQDESGMPNNRFLAERTGGTYSTLKVQPAELEDSGVYFCASSQDHPWTGAGEQYFGPGTRLTVT.

The rearrangement uses TRBV12-2 and TRBJ2-5; the DNA was not used to check the table's D call, TRBD2. TRBV12-2 is a recognized pseudogene. The CDR3 has 14 amino acids. CDR3 in DNA: TGTGCAAGTCGCCCCCGGGAGGGGCAGGAGACCCAGTACTTC. Encoded protein: CASRPREGQETQYF.

Only a few counts were recorded for this clone. This sequence joins TRBV19 and TRBJ1-5, with 7 nucleotides matching TRBD1. CDR3 size: 13 residues. Looked up from germline, CDR1 is LNHDA and CDR2 is SQIVND (reference sequence). J lost 9 bases, V lost 9 bases, and 11 bases had no gene match. CDR3 in amino acids: CASWTGDRGPQHF. The CDR3 region has the DNA TGTGCCAGCTGGACAGGCGATCGGGGGCCCCAGCATTTT.

The chain links TRBV25-1 to TRBJ1-1; no reliable D call. Per germline, CDR1 MGHDK and CDR2 SYGVNS. The V gene lost 10 bases and the J gene lost 5 bases, with 11 bases spanning the gap. This CDR3 spans 11 amino acids. For the CDR3, the DNA is TGTGCCACCACGGCGGGGACTGAAGCTTTCTTT. The encoded protein is CATTAGTEAFF.

This clone was counted ten times or more. This chain uses TRBV9 with TRBJ1-6; unclear D gene. Germline CDR1 and CDR2: SGDLS and YYNGEE. The CDR3 spans 14 residues. The V gene lost 0 bases and the J gene lost 7 bases, with 8 bases spanning the gap. The CDR3 protein is CASSVGQTNSPLHF. In DNA, the CDR3 is TGTGCCAGCAGCGTAGGCCAGACAAATTCACCCCTCCACTTT.